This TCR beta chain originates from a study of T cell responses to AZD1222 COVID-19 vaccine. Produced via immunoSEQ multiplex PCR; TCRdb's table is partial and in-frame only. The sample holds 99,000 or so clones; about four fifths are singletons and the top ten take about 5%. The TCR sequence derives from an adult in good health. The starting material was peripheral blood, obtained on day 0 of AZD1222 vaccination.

CDR3 sequence: CASSQELQGNYGYTF. DNA of the CDR3: TGCGCCAGCAGCCAAGAATTACAGGGAAACTATGGCTACACCTTC. This rearrangement joins TRBV4-1 to TRBJ1-2; D possibly corresponds to TRBD1 (6 bases). The CDR3 length is 15 residues. Germline CDR1 and CDR2: MGHRA and YSYEKL. The ends were cut back, 0 bases at V and 2 bases at J, with 10 bases in the middle.